These 14 T cell receptor beta chains share one sample of origin, sequenced in a study (dated by TCRdb to between 2014 and 2017). The library relied on 5' RACE. The sequencer listed for this sample is Illumina MiSeq. The public reads were quality trimmed at Q25 with fastp and then assembled into clones with MiXCR by TCRdb, keeping productive beta chains. Rows are combined by CDR3 protein, so each entry shows the most common genes and DNA. The sample table contains approximately 60,000 distinct CDR3 sequences; only one count was recorded for around 24% of them. The top ten clones comprise roughly 2.2% of the sample. Cells that were CD4+CD25+CD127-/low were isolated as Tregs. Source material: tumor-infiltrating Tregs sorted from the breast tumor. These receptor sequences come from a female donor with breast cancer.

This clonotype was observed at least ten times. The chain has TRBV5-1 and TRBJ1-2, with D tentatively TRBD1 (5 bases). V was trimmed by 2 bases and J by 3 bases, leaving 14 bases between them. This CDR3 comprises 15 residues. Germline CDR1 SGHRS, CDR2 YFSETQ. The CDR3 coding sequence is TGCGCCAGCAGCTTAAGTCTCAGGGAGGACTATGGCTACACCTTC. Translated, it gives CASSLSLREDYGYTF.

On this clonotype itself: This could be a read error, since a much larger clone is one nucleotide away. This chain uses TRBV9 with TRBJ2-5; 7 nucleotides match TRBD2. Per the germline V gene, CDR1 is SGDLS and CDR2 is YYNGEE. The CDR3 length is 15 residues. Germline trimming cut 4 bases from V and 3 bases from J; bases unmatched to any gene: 9. CDR3 bases: TGTGCCAGCAGCCCGAGACAAGCGGGAAAAGAGACCCAGTACTTC. Protein: CASSPRQAGKETQYF.

Many counts were recorded for this clonotype. The chain recombines TRBV12-3 or TRBV12-4 with TRBJ1-1, with D tentatively TRBD1 (6 bases). The V end lost 6 bases, the J end lost 1 base, and 12 bases lay between the germline ends. The CDR3 extends over 14 amino acids. In DNA form, the CDR3 reads TGTGCCAGCAGCTCCGGGACACCGAACACTGAAGCTTTCTTT. Protein: CASSSGTPNTEAFF.

This clonotype was counted between two and nine times. V usage is TRBV20-1 and J usage is TRBJ2-1; 13 bases are shared with TRBD2. V dropped 5 bases and J dropped 9; count of bases not matched to a gene: 13. The germline V gene encodes CDR1 DFQATT and CDR2 SNEGSKA (reference sequence). The CDR3 sequence is 16 residues long. CDR3: CSARSRTSGSSFEQFF. In nucleotides, the CDR3 is TGCAGTGCTCGATCGAGGACTAGCGGGAGTTCCTTTGAGCAGTTCTTC.

The chain employs TRBV7-3 and TRBJ2-6, with D perhaps matching TRBD2 (5 bases). This CDR3 region has 14 residues. V lost 6 bases, J lost 0 bases, and 6 bases lay in between. The germline gives CDR1 SGHTA, CDR2 FQGTGA. DNA of the CDR3: TGTGCCAGCAGGACTACCTCTGGGGCCAACGTCCTGACTTTC. Translated, it gives CASRTTSGANVLTF.

Concerning this clonotype itself: A much more abundant neighbour one base away suggests this may be a read error. V and J are TRBV20-1 and TRBJ1-1; perhaps TRBD1 as D (5 bases). The CDR3 runs to 13 residues. Germline V gene sequence: CDR1 DFQATT, CDR2 SNEGSKA (reference sequence). CDR3 in DNA: TGCAGTGCTAGGGCGACAGCAAACATTGAAGCTTTCTTT. Translated: CSARATANIEAFF.

A remark on this clonotype: A much larger clone differs from this one at a single base, so this may be a read error. Here the CDR3 omits its conserved ending phenylalanine or tryptophan, so a read error is the likely source. The V and J genes are TRBV6-6 and TRBJ1-4; D is unclear. The V gene's germline CDR1 is MNHNY and CDR2 SVGAGI (reference sequence). CDR3 length: 13 amino acids. Trimming took 2 bases from V and 8 from J, leaving 9 bases between them. For the CDR3, the DNA is TGTGCCAGCAGTTACGATCCTGGGGAAAAACTGTTTCTT. Residues: CASSYDPGEKLFL.

Comments on this clonotype: An end of the junction differs from the germline gene, which may be a read error. The V and J genes are TRBV11-3 and TRBJ2-7; 9 bases fit TRBD2. Looked up from germline, CDR1 is SGHNT and CDR2 is YENEEA. CDR3 length equals 13 residues. CDR3 DNA sequence: TGTGTCAGCAGCTTAGATAGCGGGAGCGAGCAGTACTTC. Amino acid sequence: CVSSLDSGSEQYF.

Note on this clonotype: A much larger clone differs from this one at a single base, so this may be a read error. This sequence joins TRBV6-1 and TRBJ1-1; tentatively, D is TRBD1 (6 bases). Trimming removed 5 bases at V and 4 bases at J, with 17 bases between. In germline, CDR1 is MNHNS, CDR2 SASEGT. This CDR3 is 15 amino acids long. CDR3 DNA: TGTGCCAGCAGTTCACAGGGACTTGGGAGCACTGAAGCTTTCTTT. Translation gives CASSSQGLGSTEAFF.

The chain combines TRBV30 with TRBJ2-1; perhaps TRBD1 as D (6 bases). Trimming stripped 3 bases from V and 9 bases from J, with 18 bases between. CDR3 length equals 14 residues. Germline values: CDR1 GTSNPN, CDR2 SVGIG (reference sequence). The CDR3 DNA sequence: TGTGCCTGGAGCGGGGACATAAGGTTATCTGAGCAGTTCTTC. Translating gives CAWSGDIRLSEQFF.

The chain has TRBV5-1 and TRBJ2-1, with 11 bases matching TRBD2. CDR3 size: 16 residues. V dropped 2 bases and J dropped 5; count of bases not matched to a gene: 6. Per the germline V gene, CDR1 is SGHRS and CDR2 is YFSETQ. The CDR3 reads CASSFTPGLADNEQFF. CDR3 sequence (DNA): TGCGCCAGCAGCTTTACGCCGGGACTAGCGGACAATGAGCAGTTCTTC.

The chain uses TRBV20-1 and TRBJ2-3; D unresolved. Trimming took off 6 bases at V and 1 base at J, with 20 bases between the two ends. The CDR3 length is 16 residues. The germline gives CDR1 DFQATT, CDR2 SNEGSKA (reference sequence). CDR3 DNA: TGCAGTGCCACCCTTGAAGAGTGGCCCGGCACAGATACGCAGTATTTT. This codes for CSATLEEWPGTDTQYF.

Ten or more counts support this clonotype. The J gene is TRBJ2-2, the V gene TRBV7-2; 7 bases are a match to TRBD1. Germline V gene sequence: CDR1 SGHTA, CDR2 FQGNSA. The CDR3 loop spans 15 amino acids. V lost 1 base and J lost 6; bases outside the gene matches: 5. CDR3 bases: TGTGCCAGCAGCTTAGGAGGGGGCTCCCCCGGGGAGCTGTTTTTT. It yields the protein CASSLGGGSPGELFF.

By proportion, this clonotype is medium-sized. The J gene is TRBJ2-3, the V gene TRBV7-2; 12 nucleotides match TRBD2. The CDR3 contains 16 residues. Germline CDR1 SGHTA, CDR2 FQGNSA. With V trimmed by 5 bases and J by 5 bases, 8 bases remained unmatched. CDR3 loop: CASSKTSGSGRDTQYF. DNA of the CDR3: TGTGCCAGCAGCAAGACTAGCGGGAGCGGTAGAGATACGCAGTATTTT.